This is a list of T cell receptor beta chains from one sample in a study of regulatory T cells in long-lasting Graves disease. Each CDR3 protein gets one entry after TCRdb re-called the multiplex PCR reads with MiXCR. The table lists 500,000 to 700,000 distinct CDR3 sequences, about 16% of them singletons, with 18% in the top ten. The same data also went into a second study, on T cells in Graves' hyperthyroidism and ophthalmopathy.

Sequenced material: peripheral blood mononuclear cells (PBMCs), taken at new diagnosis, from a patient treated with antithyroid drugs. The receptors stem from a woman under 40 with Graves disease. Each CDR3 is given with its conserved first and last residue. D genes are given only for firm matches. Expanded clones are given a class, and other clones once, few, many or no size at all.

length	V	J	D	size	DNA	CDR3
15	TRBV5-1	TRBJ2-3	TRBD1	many	TGCGCCACCTCCGGAGGGACAGGGGGCACCGATACGCAGTATTTT	CATSGGTGGTDTQYF
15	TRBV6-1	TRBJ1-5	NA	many	TGTGCCAGCAGTACTTACGGCGGGGGGCTGGAGCCCCAGCATTTT	CASSTYGGGLEPQHF
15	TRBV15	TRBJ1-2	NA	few	TGTGCCACCAGCAGAGCGGGGCGCCTCAACTATGGCTACACCTTC	CATSRAGRLNYGYTF
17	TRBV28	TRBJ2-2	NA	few	TGTGCCAGCAGTTTCCCCACCGACCGACAGTACACCGGGGAGCTGTTTTTT	CASSFPTDRQYTGELFF
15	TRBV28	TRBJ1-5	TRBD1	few	TGTGCCAGCAGTTTACCGACAGGGGGGCTACAGCCCCAGCATTTT	CASSLPTGGLQPQHF
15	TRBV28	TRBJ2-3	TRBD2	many	TGTGCCAGCAGCCCCAGCGGGAGTACGTCAGATACGCAGTATTTT	CASSPSGSTSDTQYF
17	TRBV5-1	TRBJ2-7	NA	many	TGCGCCAGCAGCTTCGGTCGGGCCCGACTGGGGTCCTACGAGCAGTACTTC	CASSFGRARLGSYEQYF
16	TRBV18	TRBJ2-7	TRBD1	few	TGTGCCAGCTCACCACGTAGGACAGGTACGTCCTACGAGCAGTACTTC	CASSPRRTGTSYEQYF
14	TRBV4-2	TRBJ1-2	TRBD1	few	TGTGCCAGCAGCCCGGACAGGGGGCTGTATGGCTACACCTTC	CASSPDRGLYGYTF
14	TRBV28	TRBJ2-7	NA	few	TGTGCCAGCAGTTTAGGAACGGAGCCCTACGAGCAGTACTTC	CASSLGTEPYEQYF
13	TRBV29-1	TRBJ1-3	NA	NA	TGCAGCGTCCAACTGATCTCTGGAAACACCATATATTTT	CSVQLISGNTIYF
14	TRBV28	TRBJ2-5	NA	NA	TGTGCCAGCAGACCCCCCGGACAGCAAGAGACCCAGTACTTC	CASRPPGQQETQYF
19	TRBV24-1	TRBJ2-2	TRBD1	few	TGTGCCACCAGTGAGAGCCGGGACAGATACCCTAACGAAGCCGGGGAGCTGTTTTTT	CATSESRDRYPNEAGELFF
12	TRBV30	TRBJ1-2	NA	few	TGTGCCTGGAGTGTGCCCAACTATGGCTACACCTTC	CAWSVPNYGYTF
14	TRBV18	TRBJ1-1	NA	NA	TGTGCCAGCTCACCATATTCAGGTCACACTGAAGCTTTCTTT	CASSPYSGHTEAFF
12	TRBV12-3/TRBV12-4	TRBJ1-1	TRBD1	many	TGTGCCAGCAGCACTGGGACAGCCGAAGCTTTCTTT	CASSTGTAEAFF
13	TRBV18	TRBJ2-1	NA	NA	TGTGCCAGCTCACCACAGTCCGGCAATGAGCAGTTCTTC	CASSPQSGNEQFF
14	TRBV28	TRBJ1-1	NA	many	TGTGCCAGCAGTTTGAGCGTGAGGGCTGCGGCGGCTTTCTTT	CASSLSVRAAAAFF
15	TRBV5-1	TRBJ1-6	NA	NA	TGTGCCAGCAGTTCCGGACAGACTTATAATTCACCCCTCCACTTT	CASSSGQTYNSPLHF
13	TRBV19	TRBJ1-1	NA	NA	TGTGCCAGTAGTGTAAGGATCCGCACTGAAGCTTTCTTT	CASSVRIRTEAFF